These 11 T cell receptor beta chains share one sample of origin, sequenced in a study of monozygotic twins with inflammatory bowel disease. TCRdb reanalyzed the 5' RACE reads, giving one entry per CDR3 protein sequence and no DNA. This table lists 330,000 or so distinct CDR3 sequences. Sequenced: blood. Receptors originate from a human donor with ulcerative colitis or Crohn's disease, or a healthy co-twin of an affected twin (not recorded which).

The V and J genes are TRBV18 and TRBJ2-1; TCRdb's D gene call, TRBD2, goes unchecked for lack of DNA. From germline, CDR1 is KGHSH and CDR2 LQKENI. CDR3 length equals 17 residues. CDR3 loop: CASSPSLAGKDYNEQFF.

The V call is TRBV7-2, the J call TRBJ2-7; TCRdb proposes TRBD2, but this gene call is untestable without DNA. Germline V gene data show CDR1 as SGHTA and CDR2 as FQGNSA. The CDR3 totals 14 residues. The CDR3 spells CASSLAGGEYEQYF.

The chain recombines TRBV18 with TRBJ1-1; the D gene TCRdb calls, TRBD1, cannot be checked with no DNA. The germline gives CDR1 KGHSH, CDR2 LQKENI. The CDR3 is 17 residues long. Here the CDR3 reads CASSPSSSRGMNTEAFF.

The J gene is TRBJ2-3, the V gene TRBV30; TCRdb selects TRBD1, and the lack of DNA leaves this call unchecked. The CDR3 sequence is 16 residues long. Germline V lookup: CDR1 GTSNPN, CDR2 SVGIG (reference sequence). CDR3 region: CAWSLPGQTSTDTQYF.

This chain links TRBV5-1 with TRBJ2-1; TCRdb returns TRBD1, unconfirmable since there is no DNA. The CDR3 totals 15 residues. Germline V lookup: CDR1 SGHRS, CDR2 YFSETQ. This CDR3 reads CASSSGGFSYNEQFF. The full variable domain, its missing parts supplied by reference TRBV5-1 and TRBJ2-1, is KAGVTQTPRYLIKTRGQQVTLSCSPISGHRSVSWYQQTPGQGLQFLFEYFSETQRNKGNFPGRFSGRQFSNSRSEMNVSTLELGDSALYLCASSSGGFSYNEQFFGPGTRLTVL.

The V call is TRBV7-8, the J call TRBJ2-3; the TCRdb call, TRBD2, lacks DNA for checking. The CDR3 length is 14 residues. The germline V gene has CDR1 SGHVS and CDR2 FQNEAQ. CDR3 sequence reads: CASSATSAFDTQYF.

The CDR3 spells CASSLGGAFREAFF. The chain carries TRBV7-9 and TRBJ1-1; absent DNA, TCRdb's TRBD1 call cannot be checked. The CDR3 sequence is 14 residues long. The germline CDR1 and CDR2 sequences are SEHNR and FQNEAQ (reference sequence).

The rearrangement uses TRBV28 and TRBJ1-1; TCRdb's D gene call, TRBD1, goes unchecked for lack of DNA. CDR1 is MDHEN, CDR2 SYDVKM, per germline. CDR3 length: 13 amino acids. The CDR3 is CASRDRRNTEAFF.

The CDR3 protein is CASSYDSPSGANVLTF. The V call is TRBV28, the J call TRBJ2-6; TCRdb selects TRBD2, and the lack of DNA leaves this call unchecked. CDR3 length: 16 residues. Germline CDR1 is MDHEN and CDR2 is SYDVKM.

This chain connects TRBV7-9 to TRBJ1-2; TCRdb's D call, TRBD1, is unchecked because there is no DNA. Per germline, CDR1 SEHNR and CDR2 FQNEAQ (reference sequence). The CDR3 runs 17 residues. The CDR3: CASSSPRDASPLYGYTF.

The chain links TRBV28 to TRBJ1-5; TCRdb names TRBD1, which stays unverified in the absence of DNA. Germline CDR1 is MDHEN and CDR2 is SYDVKM. The CDR3 runs 17 residues. This CDR3 reads CASNPTAGQVPNQPQHF.